The rows below give T cell receptor beta chains drawn from one sample of a study of TIL therapy for anti-PD-1-resistant metastatic lung cancer. Using immunoSEQ multiplex PCR, the repertoire was profiled, and TCRdb retains in-frame clones only, with some absent. The table lists over 25,000 clones, 55% to 75% of them singletons, with around 6.9% in the top ten. Specimen: tumor tissue, collected at baseline. These receptors all come from a person between 25 and 79 years old with non-small cell lung cancer. Each CDR3 is given with its conserved first and last residue. Fields, in order: CDR3 length, D gene, V gene, clone size, J gene, CDR3 protein, CDR3 DNA. The D gene is left open where the match is weak. Only some rows state a clone size, as once, few, many or a class for expanded clones.

cdr3_length: 16; d_call: TRBD1; v_call: TRBV30; clone_size: -; j_call: TRBJ2-7; cdr3_aa: CAWSVNWWTGGREQYF; cdr3_nt: TGTGCCTGGAGTGTAAATTGGTGGACAGGGGGCAGAGAGCAGTACTTC
cdr3_length: 15; d_call: TRBD1; v_call: TRBV6-6; clone_size: few; j_call: TRBJ2-1; cdr3_aa: CASSYPGQGNNEQFF; cdr3_nt: TGTGCCAGCAGTTACCCCGGACAGGGGAATAATGAGCAGTTCTTC
cdr3_length: 17; d_call: TRBD2; v_call: TRBV7-2; clone_size: -; j_call: TRBJ2-7; cdr3_aa: CASSARVGAGTSYEQYF; cdr3_nt: TGTGCCAGCAGCGCACGGGTGGGAGCGGGGACCTCCTACGAGCAGTACTTC
cdr3_length: 15; d_call: TRBD1; v_call: TRBV9; clone_size: -; j_call: TRBJ1-1; cdr3_aa: CASSGGTGGNTEAFF; cdr3_nt: TGCGCCAGCAGCGGGGGGACAGGGGGAAATACTGAAGCTTTCTTT
cdr3_length: 13; d_call: -; v_call: TRBV18; clone_size: few; j_call: TRBJ2-7; cdr3_aa: CASSPSTEYEQYF; cdr3_nt: TGTGCCAGCTCACCCTCGACAGAGTACGAGCAGTACTTC
cdr3_length: 13; d_call: -; v_call: TRBV27; clone_size: -; j_call: TRBJ1-5; cdr3_aa: CASQGSGHQPQHF; cdr3_nt: TGTGCCAGCCAGGGTTCCGGGCATCAGCCCCAGCATTTT
cdr3_length: 12; d_call: -; v_call: TRBV6-5; clone_size: -; j_call: TRBJ2-2; cdr3_aa: CASSPNTGELFF; cdr3_nt: TGTGCCAGCAGCCCTAACACCGGGGAGCTGTTTTTT
cdr3_length: 16; d_call: -; v_call: TRBV4-3; clone_size: -; j_call: TRBJ1-4; cdr3_aa: CASSQDWRGTHEKLFF; cdr3_nt: TGCGCCAGCAGCCAAGATTGGCGGGGTACTCATGAAAAACTGTTTTTT
cdr3_length: 15; d_call: -; v_call: TRBV5-5; clone_size: few; j_call: TRBJ1-2; cdr3_aa: CASSSLLQGYYGYTF; cdr3_nt: TGTGCCAGCAGCTCTTTACTTCAGGGCTACTATGGCTACACCTTC
cdr3_length: 14; d_call: -; v_call: TRBV7-9; clone_size: -; j_call: TRBJ2-7; cdr3_aa: CASSFQGLYYEQYF; cdr3_nt: TGTGCCAGCAGCTTCCAGGGGCTGTATTACGAGCAGTACTTC
cdr3_length: 15; d_call: TRBD2; v_call: TRBV7-3; clone_size: -; j_call: TRBJ2-3; cdr3_aa: CASSLGGGVTDTQYF; cdr3_nt: TGTGCCAGCAGCTTAGGCGGGGGGGTCACAGATACGCAGTATTTT
cdr3_length: 15; d_call: -; v_call: TRBV5-4; clone_size: -; j_call: TRBJ2-7; cdr3_aa: CASSSDGQLAYEQYF; cdr3_nt: TGTGCCAGCAGCTCCGATGGACAACTCGCCTACGAGCAGTACTTC
cdr3_length: 14; d_call: TRBD2; v_call: TRBV18; clone_size: -; j_call: TRBJ2-7; cdr3_aa: CASSGTSGGQEQYF; cdr3_nt: TGTGCCAGCTCGGGGACTAGCGGGGGCCAGGAGCAGTACTTC
cdr3_length: 13; d_call: -; v_call: TRBV4-2; clone_size: -; j_call: TRBJ1-5; cdr3_aa: CASSLAGPQPQHF; cdr3_nt: TGTGCCAGCAGCTTGGCAGGGCCTCAGCCCCAGCATTTT
cdr3_length: 14; d_call: TRBD2; v_call: TRBV7-6; clone_size: few; j_call: TRBJ2-7; cdr3_aa: CASSRLAGGPEQYF; cdr3_nt: TGTGCCAGCAGCCGTCTAGCGGGGGGGCCGGAGCAGTACTTC
cdr3_length: 16; d_call: TRBD2; v_call: TRBV11-3; clone_size: once; j_call: TRBJ2-1; cdr3_aa: CASSLVGTSGGYEQFF; cdr3_nt: TGTGCCAGCAGCTTAGTAGGGACTAGCGGGGGCTATGAGCAGTTCTTC
cdr3_length: 16; d_call: -; v_call: TRBV19; clone_size: -; j_call: TRBJ2-3; cdr3_aa: CASSLPGGARSDTQYF; cdr3_nt: TGTGCCAGTAGTCTCCCCGGGGGAGCCAGGTCAGATACGCAGTATTTT
cdr3_length: 15; d_call: TRBD1; v_call: TRBV6-1; clone_size: -; j_call: TRBJ2-7; cdr3_aa: CASSEGSGGSYEQYF; cdr3_nt: TGTGCCAGCAGTGAAGGTTCAGGGGGCTCATACGAGCAGTACTTC
cdr3_length: 13; d_call: -; v_call: TRBV10-1; clone_size: -; j_call: TRBJ2-1; cdr3_aa: CASSVSLGDEQFF; cdr3_nt: TGCGCCAGCAGTGTAAGCTTAGGGGATGAGCAGTTCTTC
cdr3_length: 15; d_call: TRBD2; v_call: TRBV5-1; clone_size: -; j_call: TRBJ2-7; cdr3_aa: CASSFSTSGSYEQYF; cdr3_nt: TGCGCCAGCAGCTTTAGTACTAGCGGATCCTACGAGCAGTACTTC
cdr3_length: 16; d_call: TRBD1; v_call: TRBV30; clone_size: few; j_call: TRBJ1-4; cdr3_aa: CAWSVGDRFSGEKLFF; cdr3_nt: TGTGCCTGGAGCGTGGGGGACAGGTTCAGTGGGGAAAAACTGTTTTTT
cdr3_length: 13; d_call: -; v_call: TRBV27; clone_size: -; j_call: TRBJ2-2; cdr3_aa: CASRPLGIGELFF; cdr3_nt: TGTGCCAGCAGGCCCCTAGGGATCGGGGAGCTGTTTTTT
cdr3_length: 11; d_call: -; v_call: TRBV10-3; clone_size: few; j_call: TRBJ1-2; cdr3_aa: CAISGLEGYTF; cdr3_nt: TGTGCCATCAGTGGGTTAGAGGGCTACACCTTC
cdr3_length: 18; d_call: TRBD1; v_call: TRBV5-1; clone_size: -; j_call: TRBJ1-4; cdr3_aa: CASSAGTGLVIRNEKLFF; cdr3_nt: TGCGCCAGCAGCGCCGGGACAGGGTTGGTTATACGGAATGAAAAACTGTTTTTT
cdr3_length: 16; d_call: TRBD1; v_call: TRBV6-1; clone_size: medium-sized; j_call: TRBJ1-1; cdr3_aa: CASSEIPGQGAAEAFF; cdr3_nt: TGTGCCAGCAGTGAAATTCCGGGACAGGGGGCCGCTGAAGCTTTCTTT
cdr3_length: 15; d_call: -; v_call: TRBV19; clone_size: -; j_call: TRBJ2-2; cdr3_aa: CASSMLLTGLGELFF; cdr3_nt: TGTGCCAGTAGTATGCTCCTTACAGGACTCGGGGAGCTGTTTTTT
cdr3_length: 15; d_call: -; v_call: TRBV6-5; clone_size: -; j_call: TRBJ2-5; cdr3_aa: CASSSRQGGKETQYF; cdr3_nt: TGTGCCAGCAGTTCCCGACAGGGAGGAAAAGAGACCCAGTACTTC
cdr3_length: 14; d_call: -; v_call: TRBV15; clone_size: -; j_call: TRBJ1-5; cdr3_aa: CATSREGQHQPQHF; cdr3_nt: TGTGCCACCAGCAGAGAGGGGCAACATCAGCCCCAGCATTTT
cdr3_length: 15; d_call: TRBD2; v_call: TRBV5-6; clone_size: once; j_call: TRBJ2-5; cdr3_aa: CASSPGLEEGETQYF; cdr3_nt: TGTGCCAGCAGCCCCGGACTAGAGGAGGGAGAGACCCAGTACTTC
cdr3_length: 13; d_call: TRBD1; v_call: TRBV27; clone_size: -; j_call: TRBJ1-4; cdr3_aa: CASSFRQGGAMFF; cdr3_nt: TGTGCCAGCAGTTTCCGACAGGGGGGCGCCATGTTTTTT
cdr3_length: 14; d_call: -; v_call: TRBV9; clone_size: -; j_call: TRBJ2-2; cdr3_aa: CASSAYRGTGELFF; cdr3_nt: TGTGCCAGCAGCGCTTATAGGGGCACCGGGGAGCTGTTTTTT
cdr3_length: 12; d_call: -; v_call: TRBV6-1; clone_size: few; j_call: TRBJ1-2; cdr3_aa: CASMRGDYGYTF; cdr3_nt: TGTGCCAGCATGCGGGGGGACTATGGCTACACCTTC
cdr3_length: 13; d_call: -; v_call: TRBV10-3; clone_size: -; j_call: TRBJ2-3; cdr3_aa: CAISADLEDTQYF; cdr3_nt: TGTGCCATCAGTGCGGATTTAGAAGATACGCAGTATTTT
cdr3_length: 13; d_call: -; v_call: TRBV11-2; clone_size: few; j_call: TRBJ1-2; cdr3_aa: CASSLTGLTLYTF; cdr3_nt: TGTGCCAGCAGCCTGACCGGCCTGACCCTCTACACCTTC
cdr3_length: 15; d_call: TRBD1; v_call: TRBV7-2; clone_size: -; j_call: TRBJ1-3; cdr3_aa: CASSSNRGSGNTIYF; cdr3_nt: TGTGCCAGCAGCTCTAACAGGGGCTCTGGAAACACCATATATTTT
cdr3_length: 14; d_call: -; v_call: TRBV29-1; clone_size: -; j_call: TRBJ2-5; cdr3_aa: CSVEDYLKGETQYF; cdr3_nt: TGCAGCGTTGAAGATTATCTTAAAGGGGAGACCCAGTACTTC
cdr3_length: 14; d_call: -; v_call: TRBV6-1; clone_size: -; j_call: TRBJ1-4; cdr3_aa: CASSEGLTNEKLFF; cdr3_nt: TGTGCCAGCAGTGAAGGGCTAACTAATGAAAAACTGTTTTTT
cdr3_length: 14; d_call: -; v_call: TRBV18; clone_size: once; j_call: TRBJ2-1; cdr3_aa: CASFPEQAYNEQFF; cdr3_nt: TGTGCCAGCTTCCCGGAACAGGCCTACAATGAGCAGTTCTTC
cdr3_length: 14; d_call: -; v_call: TRBV15; clone_size: medium-sized; j_call: TRBJ2-3; cdr3_aa: CATSAGGDEDTQYF; cdr3_nt: TGTGCCACCAGCGCCGGCGGGGATGAAGATACGCAGTATTTT
cdr3_length: 14; d_call: -; v_call: TRBV25-1; clone_size: -; j_call: TRBJ2-5; cdr3_aa: CASSESLAQETQYF; cdr3_nt: TGTGCCAGCAGTGAAAGTCTAGCCCAAGAGACCCAGTACTTC
cdr3_length: 13; d_call: TRBD1; v_call: TRBV5-1; clone_size: -; j_call: TRBJ1-1; cdr3_aa: CASSPRQGGEAFF; cdr3_nt: TGCGCCAGCAGCCCCAGACAGGGGGGTGAAGCTTTCTTT
cdr3_length: 13; d_call: -; v_call: TRBV29-1; clone_size: -; j_call: TRBJ1-6; cdr3_aa: CSVSLGNLSPLHF; cdr3_nt: TGCAGCGTGAGCCTGGGGAATTTATCACCCCTCCACTTT
cdr3_length: 15; d_call: -; v_call: TRBV5-6; clone_size: -; j_call: TRBJ2-1; cdr3_aa: CASSRQLSSYNEQFF; cdr3_nt: TGTGCCAGCAGCAGACAGTTGAGCTCCTACAATGAGCAGTTCTTC
cdr3_length: 15; d_call: TRBD1; v_call: TRBV11-2; clone_size: -; j_call: TRBJ1-2; cdr3_aa: CASSFTGQGALGYTF; cdr3_nt: TGTGCCAGCAGCTTCACAGGACAGGGGGCGCTAGGCTACACCTTC
cdr3_length: 12; d_call: -; v_call: TRBV11-2; clone_size: -; j_call: TRBJ1-1; cdr3_aa: CASSLAGQRAFF; cdr3_nt: TGTGCCAGCAGCTTAGCGGGACAAAGAGCTTTCTTT
cdr3_length: 14; d_call: -; v_call: TRBV19; clone_size: -; j_call: TRBJ2-2; cdr3_aa: CASSEVWYTGELFF; cdr3_nt: TGTGCCAGTAGTGAGGTTTGGTACACCGGGGAGCTGTTTTTT
cdr3_length: 16; d_call: -; v_call: TRBV7-8; clone_size: -; j_call: TRBJ1-1; cdr3_aa: CASSLGLRGSGTEAFF; cdr3_nt: TGTGCCAGCAGCTTAGGCCTCAGGGGCTCTGGTACTGAAGCTTTCTTT
cdr3_length: 14; d_call: TRBD1; v_call: TRBV2; clone_size: large; j_call: TRBJ2-7; cdr3_aa: CASSGRQGSYEQYF; cdr3_nt: TGTGCCAGCAGTGGCAGACAGGGGTCCTACGAGCAGTACTTC
cdr3_length: 13; d_call: -; v_call: TRBV9; clone_size: -; j_call: TRBJ2-3; cdr3_aa: CASSVAATDTQYF; cdr3_nt: TGTGCCAGCAGCGTAGCTGCGACAGATACGCAGTATTTT
cdr3_length: 15; d_call: TRBD1; v_call: TRBV27; clone_size: -; j_call: TRBJ2-7; cdr3_aa: CASSFRGQSPYEQYF; cdr3_nt: TGTGCCAGCAGTTTCCGGGGACAGAGCCCATACGAGCAGTACTTC
cdr3_length: 19; d_call: TRBD1; v_call: TRBV19; clone_size: -; j_call: TRBJ2-7; cdr3_aa: CASNVGAPRDSFHVHEQYF; cdr3_nt: TGTGCCAGTAACGTTGGGGCCCCGAGGGACAGCTTTCACGTTCACGAGCAGTACTTC
cdr3_length: 14; d_call: TRBD2; v_call: TRBV10-3; clone_size: -; j_call: TRBJ2-7; cdr3_aa: CAISFGGGAGEQYF; cdr3_nt: TGTGCCATCAGTTTCGGCGGGGGGGCCGGTGAGCAGTACTTC
cdr3_length: 18; d_call: TRBD2; v_call: TRBV9; clone_size: -; j_call: TRBJ2-3; cdr3_aa: CASSVGGPERGLTDTQYF; cdr3_nt: TGTGCCAGCAGCGTAGGCGGGCCCGAGCGGGGACTCACAGATACGCAGTATTTT
cdr3_length: 16; d_call: -; v_call: TRBV10-3; clone_size: few; j_call: TRBJ2-5; cdr3_aa: CAIINKRDRYQETQYF; cdr3_nt: TGTGCCATCATCAATAAACGGGATCGGTACCAAGAGACCCAGTACTTC
cdr3_length: 11; d_call: TRBD2; v_call: TRBV2; clone_size: few; j_call: TRBJ2-1; cdr3_aa: CASRSGGEQFF; cdr3_nt: TGTGCCAGCAGAAGCGGGGGGGAGCAGTTCTTC
cdr3_length: 14; d_call: -; v_call: TRBV7-2; clone_size: -; j_call: TRBJ1-5; cdr3_aa: CASSPLGGSQPQHF; cdr3_nt: TGTGCCAGCAGCCCCCTGGGGGGGAGTCAGCCCCAGCATTTT
cdr3_length: 12; d_call: TRBD1; v_call: TRBV6-5; clone_size: -; j_call: TRBJ2-7; cdr3_aa: CASKDRANEQYF; cdr3_nt: TGTGCCAGCAAGGACAGGGCCAACGAGCAGTACTTC
cdr3_length: 13; d_call: -; v_call: TRBV5-6; clone_size: -; j_call: TRBJ2-7; cdr3_aa: CASSLGPTDEQYF; cdr3_nt: TGTGCCAGCAGCTTGGGACCGACAGACGAGCAGTACTTC
cdr3_length: 15; d_call: TRBD2; v_call: TRBV6-1; clone_size: few; j_call: TRBJ2-3; cdr3_aa: CASRGTSGEVDTQYF; cdr3_nt: TGTGCCAGCAGGGGAACTAGCGGGGAGGTGGATACGCAGTATTTT